These T cell receptor beta chains were read from a single sample in a study of blood T cell repertoires in COVID-19. Assay: immunoSEQ multiplex PCR; the TCRdb copy retains only in-frame clones and omits some. The table records some 250,000 clones, 88% of them present only once. Sequences were obtained from peripheral blood. The receptor source for this set is a woman in her 30s with acute or convalescent COVID-19. Each CDR3 is given with its conserved first and last residue. A D gene is named only where the DNA matches it firmly. Where a row states a size, it is once, few, many or the class of an expanded clone; other rows omit it.

v_call d_call clone_size cdr3_aa
TRBV5-1 . . CASSPLGRVNNEQFF
TRBV4-1 TRBD1 few CASSREGQGTGELFF
TRBV21-1 . . CASRRSYNEQFF
TRBV7-3 . . CASSPLPSESYNEQFF
TRBV11-3 . . CASSWLIGLTDTQYF
TRBV3-1/TRBV3-2 TRBD2 . CASSQDGALAGGPNEQFF
TRBV5-6 TRBD1 . CASSFQRQGARGNTIYF
TRBV9 . . CASSVDRRGADIGGELFF
TRBV9 . few CASSPRPTGSAFF
TRBV19 . . CASSIIIPPSTDTQYF
TRBV7-2 TRBD2 . CASSFYALAGVNEQFF
TRBV7-3 TRBD2 . CASSLIIGAGGPNEQFF
TRBV6-5 TRBD2 . CASSYSTSGTYEQYF
TRBV7-9 TRBD2 . CASSPGRTSGQIYNEQFF
TRBV2 TRBD1 . CASSDARGFTEAFF
TRBV30 . . CAWSRGTYGYTF
TRBV12-3/TRBV12-4 TRBD2 . CATSGKIDTQYF
TRBV7-6 . . CASSPIGVAVQETQYF
TRBV4-3 . . CASSQEARLVLSEQFF
TRBV18 TRBD1 . CASSPGQGRGQPQHF
TRBV19 . . CASSTPAAPRGDYGYTF
TRBV5-5 TRBD1 once CASSYRQGAFPEAFF
TRBV18 TRBD1 . CASSQKRGQSTGGTYEQYF
TRBV10-1 TRBD2 . CASSEAPGLQYNEQFF
TRBV6-2/TRBV6-3 TRBD1 . CASRPWDSYYGYTF
TRBV4-3 . . CASSQDISPLGYTF
TRBV6-6 . . CASSHRHRYEQYF
TRBV19 . . CASSMFVDTSSYNEQFF
TRBV19 TRBD1 . CASSPGQGLPSYEQYF